Here is one T cell receptor (beta chain) with its context. Its matching antigen is unknown. This sample is part of a study of T cell responses to AZD1222 COVID-19 vaccine. About the study: Second doses that came at about 4 or about 12 weeks were put together.

Study-wide results and limits: Donors were chiefly white British, with a greater number of females, and clonal diversity was perhaps underestimated.

The table came from immunoSEQ multiplex PCR; TCRdb's copy has only in-frame clones and leaves some out. The data contain about 120,000 clones, around 87% of them singletons. V was clipped by 5 bases and J by 2 bases; unmatched bases: 9. This CDR3 has 17 amino acids. Looked up from germline, CDR1 is SGHVS and CDR2 is FNYEAQ. This TCR derives from an adult in good health. The starting material was peripheral blood, obtained on day 0 of AZD1222 vaccination. J is TRBJ2-7 and V is TRBV7-6, with 13 nucleotides matching TRBD2. In DNA, the CDR3 is TGTGCCAGCAGCCAGACTAGCGGGGGGACTTCCCCCTACGAGCAGTACTTC. It codes for CASSQTSGGTSPYEQYF.